This T cell receptor beta chain derives from a study of blood T cell repertoires in COVID-19. On the study more broadly: Donors in the United States, Italy and Spain gave samples during acute or convalescent COVID-19.

Seattle's enrolled individuals joined amid active infection and were then monitored longitudinally. Authors' processing steps: Cell counts per sample came from amplifying reference gene primers. Produced via immunoSEQ multiplex PCR; TCRdb's table is partial and in-frame only. For V, J and clone size, that table is used; D and trimming come from the DNA. This table holds about 200,000 clones, more than 75% found once. The ends lost 6 bases at V and 6 bases at J; junction bases unmatched: 1. Germline-derived CDR1 and CDR2 are SNHLY and FYNNEI. CDR3 length equals 15 residues. Specimen: peripheral blood. The chain recombines TRBV2 with TRBJ2-2; 16 bases align to TRBD2. This receptor was taken from a woman aged 40 to 50 with COVID-19, enrolled during active disease. The CDR3 region is CASRGTSGRAGELFF. As DNA, the CDR3 is TGTGCCAGCAGGGGGACTAGCGGGAGGGCCGGGGAGCTGTTTTTT.